This T cell receptor (beta chain) was sequenced for a study of blood T cell repertoires in COVID-19. Study in general: Donors in the United States, Italy and Spain gave samples during acute or convalescent COVID-19. In each case, the material was cDNA or gDNA derived from T cells, B-cell-depleted T cells, or PBMCs.

Under the authors' procedure: Estimation of nucleated cell counts relied on the amplification of reference gene primers. The assay was immunoSEQ multiplex PCR, and TCRdb's table has in-frame clones only and misses some. That table is the source of V, J and clone size, and D and trimming were worked out from the DNA. The sample consists of roughly 100,000 clones, about 88% of them appearing once. J gave up 7 bases and V 6 bases, and 11 bases lay outside the gene matches. Per germline, CDR1 DFQATT and CDR2 SNEGSKA (reference sequence). The CDR3 runs 13 residues. Specimen: peripheral blood. The origin of this receptor is a woman of 80 years or more with active COVID-19. The chain is built from TRBV20-1 and TRBJ1-2; TRBD1 matches at 7 bases. Here the CDR3 reads CSASQGVRGGYTF. DNA of the CDR3: TGCAGTGCCAGTCAGGGGGTAAGGGGTGGCTACACCTTC.